This entry concerns a single T cell receptor (beta chain). Its antigen is as yet unknown. The source of the sample is a study of siplizumab effects on memory and regulatory T cells. Findings of the study overall: Assignment to unstimulated subsets succeeded for only a minor fraction of the alloreactive clones. The diversity of naive T cells seemed greater than that of memory cells, and their alloresponse contribution seemed major.

Roughly 9.3 x 10^4 TCR templates were assayed per sample. The data were produced by immunoSEQ multiplex PCR, yet TCRdb's version contains in-frame clones alone and is incomplete. The sample shows roughly 97,000 clones, over 85% of them seen only once. Germline CDR1 reads SGHAT; CDR2 reads FQNNGV. Trimming cost V 3 bases and J 4 bases; bases outside gene matches: 2. The CDR3 consists of 14 residues. This chain joins TRBV11-2 and TRBJ1-2; 10 bases fit TRBD1. The origin of this receptor is a human donor in good health. Material: Tregs sorted from blood. The DNA of the CDR3 is TGTGCCAGCAGCTTGGGACAGGGGTTCTATGGCTACACCTTC. Translation: CASSLGQGFYGYTF.